The present TCR beta chain was sequenced within a study of blood T cells in healthy people across ages (dated by TCRdb to the mid-2010s). Regarding the complete study: In model experiments, template switching captured roughly one uniquely barcoded TCR beta cDNA molecule for every two T cells. Using deep sequencing normalized with unique cDNA molecular identifiers, the study measured how TCR beta repertoire diversity changes with age. Donors were grouped into four age groups: young (average 16 years), middle-aged (39), aged (around 60) and long-lived (82). The study analyzed two additional independent replicas of 1 million unique cDNA reads from the same blood draw for two donors, one aged 18 to 30 and one aged 80 or older. Beyond this particular receptor, the publication reports: Observed TCR beta diversity per million T cells fell roughly linearly with age, and a significant reduction was already apparent by age about 38. Bulk unsorted PBMC profiling prevented conclusive comparison of naive and antigen-experienced compartments. Observed TCR beta diversity correlated strongly with the percentage of naive T cells measured by flow cytometry. Estimates of total diversity based on one million sequenced T cells were regarded as lower bounds and as underestimates. Because donor CMV infection status was unknown, age-related changes in expanded clonotypes were potentially confounded. Compared with the aged group, the long-lived group had more naive CD4+ T cells, fewer expanded clones and increased TCR diversity, a pattern suggesting age selection.

Systemically healthy Caucasian individuals from Russia, some 36 in total and aged roughly 6 to 90 years, were included as donors. Ten milliliters of peripheral blood were drawn from each donor into EDTA-treated Vacutainer tubes. Ficoll-Paque density-gradient centrifugation was used to isolate PBMCs, with at least 6 million obtained per sample. Trizol reagent was used to extract total RNA from PBMCs, with at least 5 micrograms per sample. For every donor, flow cytometry on a PBMC aliquot measured the percentage of naive CD45RAhigh/CD27high T cells. The library was prepared using 5' RACE. The instrument given in TCRdb is Illumina HiSeq 2500. The second PCR ran for roughly 7 to 12 cycles and used a J-beta primer mix along with a sample-barcoded 5' primer. Each TCR beta cDNA molecule received a unique molecular identifier from a template-switch 5' adaptor carrying 12 random nucleotides. Each sample yielded at least 3 million CDR3-containing paired-end reads. The Mint cDNA synthesis kit, primed by a TRBC-specific oligonucleotide, was used to synthesize first-strand cDNA from all RNA. Following uracil-DNA glycosylase treatment, a first 18-cycle PCR with universal primers M1SS and BC2_uni_R was performed on all cDNA. On the authors' methods: For normalization, 1 million high-quality reads were randomly selected from each sample, with every read carrying a distinct molecular identifier. Instead of being binned into consensus sequences, reads with shared molecular identifiers were discarded. CDR3 identification, clonotype clustering and error correction used MiTCR with a Q25 quality threshold and the strictest error-elimination algorithm. A nonparametric unseen species model with Euler transformation was used to estimate lower-bound total TCR beta diversity. The raw public data were reprocessed by TCRdb itself: fastp quality trimming at Q25, MiXCR clonotype calling, in-frame beta chains only. Rows are combined by CDR3 protein, so each entry shows the most common genes and DNA. These V and J calls derive from TCRdb rather than the authors' analysis. The sample contains some 760,000 distinct CDR3 sequences, about 25% of them found a single time. The top ten constitute roughly 9% of the sample.

Points on this clonotype: Its antigen has not been determined. No base quality values were provided; no much bigger clone lies one nucleotide off.

Including cysteine and phenylalanine, the CDR3 has 12 amino acids. The entry retains the CDR3 DNA only, 36 bases that are in frame from base 1. V and J lose 5 bases and 12 bases, and a span of 14 bases separates them. In the germline V gene (reference sequence), CDR1 corresponds to SEHNR and CDR2 to FQNEAQ. This sample also belongs to another study, concerning T cells of mothers and their children. As the second publication notes: The donors were nine systemically healthy Caucasian individuals, made up of three mothers and their six children. cDNA synthesis consumed the entire amount of extracted RNA, loaded at around 1.5 ug RNA in each 15 ul reaction. In the second PCR, the M1S primer introduced both the sample barcodes and 2-4 random nucleotides. More than 8 million TCR beta CDR3 reads were obtained from each mother, and some 3.2 million reads were obtained from each child. In both related and unrelated pairs, thymic selection shapes the output of TCR recombination in a similar way, with inherited differences having only a minor effect. Normalized repertoire overlap was always found to be slightly, but never significantly, higher in related mother-child pairs than in unrelated mother-child pairs. No persistent microchimeric T cell clones were detected, at a sensitivity of 80 to 100 clones per million clonotypes. In the study, deep NGS was used to compare the TCR beta repertoires of mothers and children, and features distinguishing related mother-child pairs from unrelated individuals were sought. The mean age was roughly 40 +/- 4 years for the mothers and roughly 10 +/- 4 years for the children. After adapters were ligated using NEBNext reagents, the libraries underwent 100+100 nt paired-end sequencing on an Illumina HiSeq 2000. To avoid cross-contamination, the mother libraries and the child libraries were prepared a month apart and sequenced in separate runs. For each donor, somewhere between roughly 500,000 and 2,100,000 distinct TCR beta clonotypes were identified. Naive TCR beta clonotypes were estimated from low-frequency clonotypes matched to each donor's FACS-determined naive share, without sorting.

Sample: blood. The V gene is TRBV7-9 and the J gene is TRBJ2-1; too little of a D gene remains to name it. This TCR came from a boy between 10 and 17 years old in good health. At the DNA level, the sequence is TGTGCCAGCAGCCTGGCGGCGAAGGGGCAGTTCTTC. Its protein reads: CASSLAAKGQFF.